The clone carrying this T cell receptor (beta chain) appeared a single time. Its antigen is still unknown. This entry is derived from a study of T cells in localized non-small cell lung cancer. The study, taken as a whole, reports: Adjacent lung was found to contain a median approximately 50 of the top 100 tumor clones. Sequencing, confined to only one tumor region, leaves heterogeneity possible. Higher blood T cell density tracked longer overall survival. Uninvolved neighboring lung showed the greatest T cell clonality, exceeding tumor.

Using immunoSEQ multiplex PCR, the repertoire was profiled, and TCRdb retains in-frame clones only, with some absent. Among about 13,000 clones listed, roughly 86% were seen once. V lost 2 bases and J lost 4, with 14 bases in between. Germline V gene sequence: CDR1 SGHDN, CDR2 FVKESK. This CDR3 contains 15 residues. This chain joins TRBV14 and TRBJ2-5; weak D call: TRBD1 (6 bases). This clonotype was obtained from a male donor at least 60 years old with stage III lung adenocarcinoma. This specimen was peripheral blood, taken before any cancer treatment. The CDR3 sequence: CASSQWQGRRETQYF. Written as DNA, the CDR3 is TGTGCCAGCAGCCAATGGCAGGGGCGGCGAGAGACCCAGTACTTC.